Listed below are T cell receptor beta chains from one sample, sequenced in a study of Tregs in tolerant kidney transplant recipients. Sequencing used immunoSEQ multiplex PCR; TCRdb keeps in-frame clones, though not all of them. The sample lists approximately 100,000 clones; over 85% were seen once. Sample: CD4+ T cells from blood, taken before the transplant. The source of these receptors is a human donor who received a combined kidney and bone marrow transplant. Each CDR3 is given with its conserved first and last residue. A D gene is named only where the DNA matches it firmly. Only some rows state a clone size, as once, few, many or a class for expanded clones.

D,V,J,size,DNA,CDR3
.,TRBV10-3,TRBJ1-3,few,TGTGCCATCATCAAGGAGATCGGAAACACCATATATTTT,CAIIKEIGNTIYF
.,TRBV19,TRBJ1-1,.,TGTGCCAGTAGTATCGTCGGGGGTAACACTGAAGCTTTCTTT,CASSIVGGNTEAFF
TRBD1,TRBV14,TRBJ1-4,once,TGTGCCAGCAGCCGCCGACAGGGCTCCAATGAAAAACTGTTTTTT,CASSRRQGSNEKLFF
.,TRBV4-2,TRBJ1-2,.,TGTGCCAGCAGCCAAACAGGGAGATATGGCTACACCTTC,CASSQTGRYGYTF
.,TRBV5-1,TRBJ2-2,.,TGCGCCAGCAGCTTGGAGTCGGGGTTGAACACCGGGGAGCTGTTTTTT,CASSLESGLNTGELFF
TRBD1,TRBV4-3,TRBJ1-6,.,TGCGCCAGCAGCCAAGCTATCGTGACAGGGCTTAGATCACCCCTCCACTTT,CASSQAIVTGLRSPLHF
TRBD2,TRBV18,TRBJ2-2,.,TGTGCCAGCTCCCGGGGACTAGCGGAGAACACCGGGGAGCTGTTTTTT,CASSRGLAENTGELFF
TRBD2,TRBV7-2,TRBJ2-1,.,TGTGCCAGCAGCTATAGCGGGGGGCTGTCCTACAATGAGCAGTTCTTC,CASSYSGGLSYNEQFF
TRBD2,TRBV5-1,TRBJ2-5,.,TGCGCCAGCAGCTTGAGGACTAGCGGGACCCTAGAGACCCAGTACTTC,CASSLRTSGTLETQYF
.,TRBV7-2,TRBJ1-2,.,TGTGCCAGCAGCTTCGGGGGGGAGTGGCAGACCTATGGCTACACCTTC,CASSFGGEWQTYGYTF
.,TRBV27,TRBJ1-1,.,TGTGCCAGCAGTTCCGGGATCGGGAACACTGAAGCTTTCTTT,CASSSGIGNTEAFF
TRBD1,TRBV5-1,TRBJ1-6,.,TGCGCCAGCAGCAGCGGACAGGGCAATTCACCCCTCCACTTT,CASSSGQGNSPLHF
.,TRBV7-2,TRBJ1-3,.,TGTGCCAGCAGCCCAGGGGAGAGCTCTGGAAACACCATATATTTT,CASSPGESSGNTIYF
TRBD1,TRBV5-4,TRBJ1-2,.,TGTGCCAGCAGCTCCTACAGGGGGCGGCTTGATGGCTACACCTTC,CASSSYRGRLDGYTF
.,TRBV5-4,TRBJ1-4,.,TGTGCCAGCAGCCCTGGGACTGCTCAGAAACTGTTTTTT,CASSPGTAQKLFF
.,TRBV5-1,TRBJ2-7,.,TGCGCCAGCAGCTTAGGTCCACAGTCCTACGAGCAGTACTTC,CASSLGPQSYEQYF
TRBD2,TRBV9,TRBJ2-1,.,TGTGCCAGCAGCGAGGGACTAGCGGGAGTCTCCTACAATGAGCAGTTCTTC,CASSEGLAGVSYNEQFF
TRBD1,TRBV6-5,TRBJ1-2,once,TGTGCCAGCACACGGACAGGGGGCTATGGCTACACCTTC,CASTRTGGYGYTF
TRBD1,TRBV7-2,TRBJ2-7,.,TGTGCCAGCAGCTCTCGGACAGGGTTTGGTATCTACGAGCAGTACTTC,CASSSRTGFGIYEQYF
.,TRBV11-2,TRBJ1-2,.,TGTGCCAGCAGCTTAGCGGGAAGACGAAATGGCTACACCTTC,CASSLAGRRNGYTF
.,TRBV6-1,TRBJ1-5,few,TGTGCCAGCAGCGTACAGGTTAATAGCAATCAGCCCCAGCATTTT,CASSVQVNSNQPQHF
.,TRBV5-1,TRBJ2-1,once,TGCGCCAGCAGCTTGGTCCGGTCTAGCAGTGACAATGAGCAGTTCTTC,CASSLVRSSSDNEQFF
.,TRBV19,TRBJ2-7,.,TGTGCCAGTAGTCATCGGGAGCAACCCTACGAGCAGTACTTC,CASSHREQPYEQYF
TRBD1,TRBV29-1,TRBJ2-2,.,TGCAGCGTTGAAGTAGGGGCACGCGGACAGGGATCGGGCGGGGAGCTGTTTTTT,CSVEVGARGQGSGGELFF
.,TRBV2,TRBJ2-1,once,TGTGCCAGCAACCCTGACAGGAGTATTCGGTACAATGAGCAGTTCTTC,CASNPDRSIRYNEQFF
.,TRBV20-1,TRBJ2-7,.,TGCAGTGCTAGTCTATCTTACGAGCAGTACTTC,CSASLSYEQYF